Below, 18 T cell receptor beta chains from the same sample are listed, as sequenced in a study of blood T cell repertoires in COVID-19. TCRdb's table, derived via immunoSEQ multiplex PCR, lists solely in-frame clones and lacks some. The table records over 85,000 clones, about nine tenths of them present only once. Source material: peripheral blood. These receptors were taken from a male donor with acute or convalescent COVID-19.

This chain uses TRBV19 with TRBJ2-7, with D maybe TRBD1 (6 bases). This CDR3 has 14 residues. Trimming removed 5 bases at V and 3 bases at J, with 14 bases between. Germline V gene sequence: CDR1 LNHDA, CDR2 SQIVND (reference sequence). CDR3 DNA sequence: TGTGCCAGTAGTTCGACAGGAGCCCTCTACGAGCAGTACTTC. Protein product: CASSSTGALYEQYF.

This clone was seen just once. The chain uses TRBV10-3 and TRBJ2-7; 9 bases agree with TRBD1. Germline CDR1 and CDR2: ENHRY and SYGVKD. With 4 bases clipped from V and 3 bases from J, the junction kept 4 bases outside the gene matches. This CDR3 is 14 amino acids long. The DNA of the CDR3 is TGTGCCATCAGTGGACAGGGGGGGGACTACGAGCAGTACTTC. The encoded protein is CAISGQGGDYEQYF.

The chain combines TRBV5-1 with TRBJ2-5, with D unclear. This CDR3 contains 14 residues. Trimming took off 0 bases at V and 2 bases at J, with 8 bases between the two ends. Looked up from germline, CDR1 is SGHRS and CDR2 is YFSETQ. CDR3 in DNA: TGCGCCAGCAGCTTGGCGTCCTTTCAAGAGACCCAGTACTTC. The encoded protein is CASSLASFQETQYF.

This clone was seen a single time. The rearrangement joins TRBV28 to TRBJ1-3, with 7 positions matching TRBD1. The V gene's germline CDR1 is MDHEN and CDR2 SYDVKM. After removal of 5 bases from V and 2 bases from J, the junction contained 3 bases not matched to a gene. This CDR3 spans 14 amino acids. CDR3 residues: CASSPRGAGNTIYF. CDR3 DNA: TGTGCCAGCAGTCCCAGGGGGGCTGGAAACACCATATATTTT.

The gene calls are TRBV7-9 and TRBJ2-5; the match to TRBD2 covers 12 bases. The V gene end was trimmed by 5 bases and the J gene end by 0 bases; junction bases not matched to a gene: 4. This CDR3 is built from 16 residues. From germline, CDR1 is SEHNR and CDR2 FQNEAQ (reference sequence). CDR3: CASSQLAGGDQETQYF. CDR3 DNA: TGTGCCAGCAGCCAACTAGCGGGGGGCGACCAAGAGACCCAGTACTTC.

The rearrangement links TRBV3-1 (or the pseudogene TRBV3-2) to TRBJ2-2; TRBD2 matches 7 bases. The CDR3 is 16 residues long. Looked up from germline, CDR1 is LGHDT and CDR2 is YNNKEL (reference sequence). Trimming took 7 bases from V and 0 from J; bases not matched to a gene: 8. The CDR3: CASTPWGGANTGELFF. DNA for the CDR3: TGTGCCAGCACCCCCTGGGGGGGGGCGAACACCGGGGAGCTGTTTTTT.

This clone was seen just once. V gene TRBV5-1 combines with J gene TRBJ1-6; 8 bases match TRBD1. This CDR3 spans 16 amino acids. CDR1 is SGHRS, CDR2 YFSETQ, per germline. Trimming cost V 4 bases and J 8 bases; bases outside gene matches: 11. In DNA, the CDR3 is TGCGCCAGCAGCCTGACAGGGGACGTTACGGATTCACCCCTCCACTTT. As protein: CASSLTGDVTDSPLHF.

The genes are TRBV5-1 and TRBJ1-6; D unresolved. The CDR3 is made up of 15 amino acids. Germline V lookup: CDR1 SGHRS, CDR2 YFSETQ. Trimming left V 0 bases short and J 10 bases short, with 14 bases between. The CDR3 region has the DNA TGCGCCAGCAGCTTGGCTAGTACCGGCCAATCACCCCTCCACTTT. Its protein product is CASSLASTGQSPLHF.

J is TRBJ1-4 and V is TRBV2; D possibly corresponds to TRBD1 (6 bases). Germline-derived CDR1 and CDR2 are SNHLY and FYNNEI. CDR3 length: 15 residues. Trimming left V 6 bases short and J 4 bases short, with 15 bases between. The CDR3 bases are TGTGCCAGCAGCCCGGACAGCCTAGTTAATGAAAAACTGTTTTTT. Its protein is CASSPDSLVNEKLFF.

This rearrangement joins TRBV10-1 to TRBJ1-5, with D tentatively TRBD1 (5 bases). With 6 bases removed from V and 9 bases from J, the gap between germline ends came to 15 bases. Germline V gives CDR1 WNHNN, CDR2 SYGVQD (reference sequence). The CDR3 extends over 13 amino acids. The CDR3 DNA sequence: TGCGCCAGCAGCCTAGGGGATCTAGGGCCCCAGCATTTT. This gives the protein CASSLGDLGPQHF.

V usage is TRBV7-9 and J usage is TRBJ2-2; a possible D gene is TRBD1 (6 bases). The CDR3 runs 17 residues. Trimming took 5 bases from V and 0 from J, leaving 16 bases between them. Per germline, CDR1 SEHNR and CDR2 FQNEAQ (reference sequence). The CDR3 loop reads CASSRLTGTTNTGELFF. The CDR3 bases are TGTGCCAGCAGCCGTCTAACCGGGACAACGAACACCGGGGAGCTGTTTTTT.

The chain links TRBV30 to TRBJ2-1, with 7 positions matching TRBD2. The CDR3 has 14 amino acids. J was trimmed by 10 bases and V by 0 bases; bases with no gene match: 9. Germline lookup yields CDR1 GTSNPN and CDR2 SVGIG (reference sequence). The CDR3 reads CAWSVQSGVGEQFF. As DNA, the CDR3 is TGTGCCTGGAGTGTACAAAGCGGGGTTGGGGAGCAGTTCTTC.

The CDR3 DNA follows: TGTGCCTGGACTAGCGGGGGGGCCAGTGCCTACAATGAGCAGTTCTTC. Protein product: CAWTSGGASAYNEQFF. The chain combines TRBV30 with TRBJ2-1, with TRBD2 matching 12 bases. Germline CDR1 reads GTSNPN; CDR2 reads SVGIG (reference sequence). V shed 4 bases, J shed 2 bases, and the junction held 6 bases outside the gene matches. The length of the CDR3 is 16 residues.

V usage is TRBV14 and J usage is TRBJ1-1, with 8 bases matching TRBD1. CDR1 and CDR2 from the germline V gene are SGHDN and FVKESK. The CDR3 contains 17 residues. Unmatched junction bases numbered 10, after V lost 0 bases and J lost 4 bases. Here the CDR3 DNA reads TGTGCCAGCAGCCAAGAGGCAGGGGGCGGTGGGAGCACTGAAGCTTTCTTT. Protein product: CASSQEAGGGGSTEAFF. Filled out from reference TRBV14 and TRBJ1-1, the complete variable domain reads EAGVTQFPSHSVIEKGQTVTLRCDPISGHDNLYWYRRVMGKEIKFLLHFVKESKQDESGMPNNRFLAERTGGTYSTLKVQPAELEDSGVYFCASSQEAGGGGSTEAFFGQGTRLTVV.

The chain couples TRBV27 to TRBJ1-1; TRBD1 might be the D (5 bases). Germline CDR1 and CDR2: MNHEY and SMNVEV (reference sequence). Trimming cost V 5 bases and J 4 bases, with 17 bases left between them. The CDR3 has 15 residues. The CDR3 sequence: CASSLTGGAPTEAFF. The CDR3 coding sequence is TGTGCCAGCAGTCTCACAGGTGGGGCCCCCACTGAAGCTTTCTTT.

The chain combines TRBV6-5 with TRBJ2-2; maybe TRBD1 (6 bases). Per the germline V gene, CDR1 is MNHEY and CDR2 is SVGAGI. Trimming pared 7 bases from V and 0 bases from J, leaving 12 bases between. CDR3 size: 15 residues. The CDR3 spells CASKNRATNTGELFF. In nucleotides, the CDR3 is TGTGCCAGCAAAAACAGGGCTACGAACACCGGGGAGCTGTTTTTT.

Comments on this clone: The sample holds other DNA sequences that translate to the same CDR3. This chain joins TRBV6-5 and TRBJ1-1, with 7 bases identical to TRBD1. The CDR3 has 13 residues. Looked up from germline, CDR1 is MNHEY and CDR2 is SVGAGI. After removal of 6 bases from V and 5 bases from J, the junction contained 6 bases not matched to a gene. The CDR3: CASRLQGNTEAFF. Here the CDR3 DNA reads TGTGCCAGCAGACTACAGGGGAATACTGAAGCTTTCTTT.

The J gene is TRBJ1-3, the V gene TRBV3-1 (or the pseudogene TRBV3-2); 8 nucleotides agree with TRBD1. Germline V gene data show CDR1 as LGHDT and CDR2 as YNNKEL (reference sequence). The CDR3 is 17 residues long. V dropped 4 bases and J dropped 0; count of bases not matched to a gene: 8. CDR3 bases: TGTGCCAGCAGCCGGCAGGGGGCCGTCTACTCTGGAAACACCATATATTTT. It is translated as CASSRQGAVYSGNTIYF.